The next 8 T cell receptor beta chains were all read from a single sample in a study of beta chain features in type 1 diabetes. Overall study results and limits: A moderate, significant TCRB CDR3 shortening appeared in type 1 diabetes across four CD4+ subsets.

Their antigens remain unidentified. All of the isolated RNA was reverse transcribed, so expressed TCRB transcripts were sequenced. Using immunoSEQ multiplex PCR, the repertoire was profiled, and TCRdb retains in-frame clones only, with some absent. The sample holds 600,000 or so clones; over 12% are singletons and the top ten take less than 0.04%. Sequenced input: naive CD4+ T cells from blood. These receptors all stem from a man between 18 and 35 years old with type 1 diabetes.

The sample holds a few counts of this clone. J is TRBJ2-7 and V is TRBV23-1, with D possibly being TRBD1 (6 bases). TRBV23-1 is recorded as an ORF, its role being uncertain. The CDR3 sequence is 15 residues long. V was clipped by 4 bases and J by 5 bases, with 18 bases between them. The CDR3 sequence is CASSPPGQTSHEQYF. For the CDR3, the DNA is TGCGCCAGCAGTCCCCCGGGACAAACTTCCCACGAGCAGTACTTC.

The chain is built from TRBV5-1 and TRBJ2-3; TRBD1 matches 7 bases. J was trimmed by 5 bases and V by 0 bases; bases with no gene match: 15. From germline, CDR1 is SGHRS and CDR2 YFSETQ. The CDR3 runs to 18 residues. CDR3 amino acids: CASSLALGARGSEDTQYF. Written as DNA, the CDR3 is TGCGCCAGCAGCTTGGCCCTCGGGGCCAGGGGGTCGGAAGATACGCAGTATTTT.

The CDR3 loop reads CASSLQTGGYNEQFF. CDR3 coding DNA: TGTGCCAGCAGCTTGCAAACAGGGGGGTACAATGAGCAGTTCTTC. The chain is built from TRBV5-6 and TRBJ2-1; 8 bases are a match to TRBD1. J gave up 4 bases and V 1 base, and 4 bases lay outside the gene matches. The length of the CDR3 is 15 residues. The V gene's germline CDR1 is SGHDT and CDR2 YYEEEE.

This clone was recorded a few times. The gene calls are TRBV7-2 and TRBJ2-7; D not certain. V lost 1 base to trimming and J lost 6 bases, with 13 bases between them. CDR1 and CDR2 from the germline V gene are SGHTA and FQGNSA. This CDR3 is 14 amino acids long. This CDR3 is CASSLGSVWLEQYF. CDR3 nucleotide sequence: TGTGCCAGCAGCTTAGGTTCTGTCTGGCTCGAGCAGTACTTC. Drawing the rest from reference TRBV7-2 and TRBJ2-7, the complete variable domain is GAGVSQSPSNKVTEKGKDVELRCDPISGHTALYWYRQSLGQGLEFLIYFQGNSAPDKSGLPSDRFSAERTGGSVSTLTIQRTQQEDSAVYLCASSLGSVWLEQYFGPGTRLTVT.

DNA for the CDR3: TGCGCCAGCAGCTTGATTCTCCTCGACAGGAACACTGAAGCTTTCTTT. Protein: CASSLILLDRNTEAFF. The chain employs TRBV5-1 and TRBJ1-1, with D perhaps TRBD1 (5 bases). The V and J ends lost 1 base and 1 base respectively, with 14 bases between them. The CDR3 is 16 residues long. Germline-derived CDR1 and CDR2 are SGHRS and YFSETQ.

To note about this clone: The sample contains more than one DNA sequence encoding this CDR3. The chain has TRBV30 and TRBJ1-2, with D perhaps matching TRBD1 (5 bases). The CDR3 totals 12 residues. CDR1 GTSNPN and CDR2 SVGIG come from the germline V gene (reference sequence). V lost 1 base, J lost 4 bases, and 7 bases lay in between. The CDR3 region has the DNA TGTGCCTGGAGTGACAGGACCTATGGCTACACCTTC. Its protein is CAWSDRTYGYTF.

This clone has a handful of counts. The chain carries TRBV7-9 and TRBJ2-7; no reliable D call. Trimming removed 3 bases from V and 6 bases from J, with 18 bases in between. Germline V gene sequence: CDR1 SEHNR, CDR2 FQNEAQ (reference sequence). The CDR3 sequence is 15 residues long. The chain's CDR3 is CASSFLGPSALEQYF. CDR3 sequence (DNA): TGTGCCAGCAGCTTCCTCGGGCCTTCGGCCCTCGAGCAGTACTTC.

This clone was seen a few times. This sample includes further DNA sequences coding for the same CDR3. This chain joins TRBV5-1 and TRBJ1-5; a possible D gene is TRBD1 (5 bases). The CDR3 loop spans 15 amino acids. Trimming removed 2 bases at V and 2 bases at J, with 11 bases between. The germline gives CDR1 SGHRS, CDR2 YFSETQ. The CDR3 loop is CASSLTGTGNQPQHF. The CDR3 DNA reads TGCGCCAGCAGCTTAACCGGGACCGGCAATCAGCCCCAGCATTTT.